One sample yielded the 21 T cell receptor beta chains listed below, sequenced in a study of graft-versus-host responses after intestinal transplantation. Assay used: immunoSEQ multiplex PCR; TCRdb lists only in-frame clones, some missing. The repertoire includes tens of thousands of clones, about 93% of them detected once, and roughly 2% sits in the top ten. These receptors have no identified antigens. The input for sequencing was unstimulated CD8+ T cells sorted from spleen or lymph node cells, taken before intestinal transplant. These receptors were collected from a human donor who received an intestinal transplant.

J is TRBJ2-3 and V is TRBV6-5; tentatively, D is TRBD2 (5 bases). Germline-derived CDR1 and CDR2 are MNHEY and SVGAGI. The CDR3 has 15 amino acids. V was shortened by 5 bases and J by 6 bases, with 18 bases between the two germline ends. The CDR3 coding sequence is TGTGCCAGCAGTGCGTCCGGGATAGCCGGGGATACGCAGTATTTT. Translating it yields CASSASGIAGDTQYF.

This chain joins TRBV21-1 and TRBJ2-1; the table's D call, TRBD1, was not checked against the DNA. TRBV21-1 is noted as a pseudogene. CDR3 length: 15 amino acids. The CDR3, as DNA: TGTGCCAGCAGACGTCCGCAGGGCGCAGAATATGAGCAGTTCTTC. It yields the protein CASRRPQGAEYEQFF.

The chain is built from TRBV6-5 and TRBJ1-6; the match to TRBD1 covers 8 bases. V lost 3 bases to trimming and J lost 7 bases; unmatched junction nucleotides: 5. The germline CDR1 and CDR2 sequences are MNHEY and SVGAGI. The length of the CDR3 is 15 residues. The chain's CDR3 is CASSYGTGLNSPLHF. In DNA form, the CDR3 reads TGTGCCAGCAGTTATGGGACAGGCCTAAATTCACCCCTCCACTTT.

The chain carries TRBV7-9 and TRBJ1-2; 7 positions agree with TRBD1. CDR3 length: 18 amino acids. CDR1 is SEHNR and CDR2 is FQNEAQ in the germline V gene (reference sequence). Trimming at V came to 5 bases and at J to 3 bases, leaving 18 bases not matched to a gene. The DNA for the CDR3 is TGTGCCAGCAGCGAAGTAGACAGGGCTATAAAGAAGGACTATGGCTACACCTTC. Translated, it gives CASSEVDRAIKKDYGYTF.

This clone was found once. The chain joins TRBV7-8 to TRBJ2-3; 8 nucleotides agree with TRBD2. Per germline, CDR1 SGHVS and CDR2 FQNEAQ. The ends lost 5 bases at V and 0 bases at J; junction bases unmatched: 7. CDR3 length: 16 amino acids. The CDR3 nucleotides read TGTGCCAGCAGCCGATTACGGGGGGGTAGCACAGATACGCAGTATTTT. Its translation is CASSRLRGGSTDTQYF.

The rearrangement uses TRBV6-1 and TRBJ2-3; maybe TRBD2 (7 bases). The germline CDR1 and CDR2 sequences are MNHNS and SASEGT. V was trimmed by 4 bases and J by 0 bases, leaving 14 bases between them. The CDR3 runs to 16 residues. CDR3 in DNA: TGTGCCAGCAGTGTGGGGGGGGCGATGAGCACAGATACGCAGTATTTT. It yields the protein CASSVGGAMSTDTQYF.

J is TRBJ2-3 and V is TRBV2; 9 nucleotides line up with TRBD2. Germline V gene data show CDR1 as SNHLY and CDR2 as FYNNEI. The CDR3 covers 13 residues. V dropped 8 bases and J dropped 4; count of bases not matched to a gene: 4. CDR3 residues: CASEGLASDTQYF. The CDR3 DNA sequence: TGTGCCAGCGAGGGACTAGCATCAGATACGCAGTATTTT.

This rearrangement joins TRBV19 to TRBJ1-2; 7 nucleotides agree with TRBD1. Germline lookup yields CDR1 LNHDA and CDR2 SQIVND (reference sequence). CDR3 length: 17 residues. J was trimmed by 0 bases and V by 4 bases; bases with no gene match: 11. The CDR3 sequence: CASSTTLQGPSNYGYTF. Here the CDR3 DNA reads TGTGCCAGTAGTACGACTTTACAGGGGCCGTCTAACTATGGCTACACCTTC.

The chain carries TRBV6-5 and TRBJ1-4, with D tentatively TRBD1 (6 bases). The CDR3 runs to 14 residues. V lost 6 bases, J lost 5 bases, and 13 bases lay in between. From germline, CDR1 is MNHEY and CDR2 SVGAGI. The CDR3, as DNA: TGTGCCAGCAGGGGAGCGGGGGCCAATGAAAAACTGTTTTTT. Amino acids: CASRGAGANEKLFF.

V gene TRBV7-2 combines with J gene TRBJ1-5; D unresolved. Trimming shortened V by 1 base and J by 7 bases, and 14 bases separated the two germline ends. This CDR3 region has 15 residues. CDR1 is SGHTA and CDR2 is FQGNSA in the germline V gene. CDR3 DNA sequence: TGTGCCAGCAGCTTAGTTGGTGAGGCTGGACAGCCCCAGCATTTT. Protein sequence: CASSLVGEAGQPQHF.

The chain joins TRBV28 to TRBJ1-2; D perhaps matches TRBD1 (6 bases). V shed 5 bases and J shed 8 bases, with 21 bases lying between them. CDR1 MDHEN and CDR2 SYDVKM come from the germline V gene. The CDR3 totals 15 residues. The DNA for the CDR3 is TGTGCCAGCAGTAGAGACCGGGACAATCAGACCGGCTACACCTTC. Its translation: CASSRDRDNQTGYTF.

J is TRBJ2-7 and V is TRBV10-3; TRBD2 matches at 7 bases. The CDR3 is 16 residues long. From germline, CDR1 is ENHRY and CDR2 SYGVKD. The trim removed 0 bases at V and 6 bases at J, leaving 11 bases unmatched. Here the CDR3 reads CAISESAGVGLSEQYF. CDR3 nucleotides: TGTGCCATCAGTGAGTCGGCGGGGGTCGGCCTTAGCGAGCAGTACTTC.

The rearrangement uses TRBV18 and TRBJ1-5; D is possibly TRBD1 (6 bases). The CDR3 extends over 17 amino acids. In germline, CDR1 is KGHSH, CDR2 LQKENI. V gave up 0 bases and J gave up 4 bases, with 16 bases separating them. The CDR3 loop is CASSPPGQGMWNQPQHF. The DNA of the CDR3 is TGTGCCAGCTCACCACCAGGGCAGGGGATGTGGAATCAGCCCCAGCATTTT.

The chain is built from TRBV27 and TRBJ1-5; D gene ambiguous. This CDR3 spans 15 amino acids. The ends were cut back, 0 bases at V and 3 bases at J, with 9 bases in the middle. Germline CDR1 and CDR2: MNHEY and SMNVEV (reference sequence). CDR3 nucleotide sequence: TGTGCCAGCAGTTTATCCGCGGGGTCCAATCAGCCCCAGCATTTT. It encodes CASSLSAGSNQPQHF.

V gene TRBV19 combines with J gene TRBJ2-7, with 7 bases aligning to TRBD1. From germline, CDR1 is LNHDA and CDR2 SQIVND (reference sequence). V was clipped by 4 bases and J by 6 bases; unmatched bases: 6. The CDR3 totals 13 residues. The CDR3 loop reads CASSKGTAAEQYF. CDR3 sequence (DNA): TGTGCCAGTAGTAAGGGGACAGCGGCCGAGCAGTACTTC.

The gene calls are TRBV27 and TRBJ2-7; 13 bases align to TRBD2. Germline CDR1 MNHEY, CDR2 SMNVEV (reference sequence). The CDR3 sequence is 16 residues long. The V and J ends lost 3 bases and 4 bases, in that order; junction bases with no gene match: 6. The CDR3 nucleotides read TGTGCCAGCAGTTTGGGACCGGGACTAGCGGGGTACGAGCAGTACTTC. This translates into CASSLGPGLAGYEQYF.

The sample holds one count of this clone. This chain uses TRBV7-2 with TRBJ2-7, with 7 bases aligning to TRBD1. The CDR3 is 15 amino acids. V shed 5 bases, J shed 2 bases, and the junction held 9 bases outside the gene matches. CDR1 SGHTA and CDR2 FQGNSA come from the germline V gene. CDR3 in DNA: TGTGCCAGCAGCCTCCAGACAGGGTATCCCTACGAGCAGTACTTC. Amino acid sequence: CASSLQTGYPYEQYF.

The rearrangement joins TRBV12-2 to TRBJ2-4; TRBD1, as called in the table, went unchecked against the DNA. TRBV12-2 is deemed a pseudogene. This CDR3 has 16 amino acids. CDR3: CASRFRQGAAKNIQYF. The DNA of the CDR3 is TGTGCAAGTCGCTTCCGCCAGGGGGCCGCCAAAAACATTCAGTACTTC.

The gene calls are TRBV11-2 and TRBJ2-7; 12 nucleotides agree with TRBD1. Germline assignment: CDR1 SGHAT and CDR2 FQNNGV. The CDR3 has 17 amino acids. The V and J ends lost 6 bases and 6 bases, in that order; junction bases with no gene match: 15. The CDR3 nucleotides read TGTGCCAGCAGTATCATCTACCGGGACAGGGGGCGCCGCGAGCAGTACTTC. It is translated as CASSIIYRDRGRREQYF.

CDR3: CASSPFLEQGFYEQYF. The CDR3 region has the DNA TGTGCCAGCAGTCCTTTTTTGGAACAGGGGTTCTACGAGCAGTACTTC. The chain uses TRBV28 and TRBJ2-7; 7 bases align to TRBD1. Per germline, CDR1 MDHEN and CDR2 SYDVKM. This CDR3 contains 16 residues. V lost 5 bases to trimming and J lost 3 bases; unmatched junction nucleotides: 13.

The CDR3 loop reads CASSPGTLSNQPQHF. In DNA, the CDR3 is TGTGCCAGCAGTCCCGGGACACTGAGCAATCAGCCCCAGCATTTT. The V and J genes are TRBV27 and TRBJ1-5, with D possibly matching TRBD1 (6 bases). Trimming removed 5 bases from V and 1 base from J, with 12 bases in between. Germline loops: CDR1 MNHEY, CDR2 SMNVEV (reference sequence). CDR3 length equals 15 residues.